This TCR beta chain was documented in a study of cytomegalovirus exposure and HLA in healthy donors. Study-wide context: From HLA-typed donors, an early data release held 70 million to 100 million unique TCRs.

Study-wide findings and caveats: A later analysis linked a missense DCLRE1C variant to TCR beta V- and J-gene trimming. Donor immune exposure was known only as CMV serostatus.

Primers included in the PCR were 60 Vbeta and 13 Jbeta primers. Method: immunoSEQ multiplex PCR; TCRdb's copy keeps in-frame clones and lacks some. The sample has fewer than 150,000 clones; roughly 75% are singletons. The CDR3 runs to 15 residues. Germline loops: CDR1 SGHTA, CDR2 FQGNSA. Trimming shortened V by 0 bases and J by 3 bases, and 10 bases separated the two germline ends. As to this clone: The target antigen is unknown.

The TCR sequence derives from a man aged 40-49 years in good health and CMV-seropositive. The chain has TRBV7-2 and TRBJ2-3; D is perhaps TRBD1 (5 bases). The specimen was PBMCs. CDR3 region: CASSLAGRATDTQYF. The CDR3 DNA sequence: TGTGCCAGCAGCTTAGCCGGCAGGGCGACAGATACGCAGTATTTT.